The source of this TCR beta chain is a study of shared clonotypes between healthy human individuals. General observations from the study: In four donors, around 5% of naive CD4 clonotypes appeared in common.

Points on this clone: Antigen: not known. Other nucleotide sequences in the sample specify the same CDR3.

Clones were sequenced by immunoSEQ multiplex PCR, and TCRdb holds only the in-frame ones, with some missing. The sample records 640,000 or so clones, about two thirds being singletons. CDR1 MDHEN and CDR2 SYDVKM come from the germline V gene. This CDR3 contains 14 residues. V was clipped by 5 bases and J by 7 bases; unmatched bases: 5. The receptor was derived from a woman aged 30 to 39 in good health. The rearrangement joins TRBV28 to TRBJ1-4, with 9 bases identical to TRBD1. The sample taken for sequencing was memory CD4+ T cells sorted from blood. As for subset: CD45RA-negative fraction. The CDR3 reads CASSQTGGGEKLFF. The DNA for the CDR3 is TGTGCCAGCAGTCAGACAGGGGGTGGTGAAAAACTGTTTTTT.